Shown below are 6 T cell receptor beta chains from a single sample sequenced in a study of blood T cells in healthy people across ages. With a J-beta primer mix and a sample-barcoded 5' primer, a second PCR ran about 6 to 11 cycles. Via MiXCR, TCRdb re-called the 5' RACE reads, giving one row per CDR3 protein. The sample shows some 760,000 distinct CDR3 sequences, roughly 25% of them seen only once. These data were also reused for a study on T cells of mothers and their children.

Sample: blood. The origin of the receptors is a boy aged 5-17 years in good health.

This CDR3 is CASSQDKRGNTGELFF. CDR3 nucleotides: TGTGCCAGCAGCCAAGATAAGAGGGGGAACACCGGGGAGCTGTTTTTT. The chain is built from TRBV3-1 and TRBJ2-2; tentatively, D is TRBD1 or TRBD2 (5 bases each). Trimming removed 0 bases from V and 1 base from J, with 9 bases in between. This CDR3 has 16 residues. Germline CDR1 reads LGHDT; CDR2 reads YNNKEL (reference sequence).

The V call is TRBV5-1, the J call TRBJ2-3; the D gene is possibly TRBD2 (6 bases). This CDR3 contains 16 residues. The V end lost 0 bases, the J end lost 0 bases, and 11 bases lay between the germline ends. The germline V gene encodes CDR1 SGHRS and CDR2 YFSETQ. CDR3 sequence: CASSLAFGGSTDTQYF. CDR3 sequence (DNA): TGCGCCAGCAGCTTGGCCTTCGGGGGTAGCACAGATACGCAGTATTTT.

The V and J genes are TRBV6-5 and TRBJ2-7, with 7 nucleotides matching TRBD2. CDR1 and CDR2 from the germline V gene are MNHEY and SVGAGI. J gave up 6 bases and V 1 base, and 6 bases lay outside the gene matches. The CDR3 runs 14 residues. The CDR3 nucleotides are TGTGCCAGCAGTTACTTCGGGGGGAAGAGCGAGCAGTACTTC. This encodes CASSYFGGKSEQYF.

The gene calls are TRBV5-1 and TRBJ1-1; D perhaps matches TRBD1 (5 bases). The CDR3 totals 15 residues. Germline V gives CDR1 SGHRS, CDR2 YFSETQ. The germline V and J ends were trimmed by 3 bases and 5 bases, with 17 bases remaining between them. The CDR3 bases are TGCGCCAGCAGCTCATCCGGAGGGGTTAAGACTGAAGCTTTCTTT. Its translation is CASSSSGGVKTEAFF.

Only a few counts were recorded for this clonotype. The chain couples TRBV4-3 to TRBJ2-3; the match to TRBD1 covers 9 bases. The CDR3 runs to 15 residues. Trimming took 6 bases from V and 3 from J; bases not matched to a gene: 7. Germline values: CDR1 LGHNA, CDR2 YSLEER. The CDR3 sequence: CASSQTGGGTDTQYF. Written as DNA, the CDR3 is TGCGCCAGCAGTCAAACAGGGGGCGGGACAGATACGCAGTATTTT.

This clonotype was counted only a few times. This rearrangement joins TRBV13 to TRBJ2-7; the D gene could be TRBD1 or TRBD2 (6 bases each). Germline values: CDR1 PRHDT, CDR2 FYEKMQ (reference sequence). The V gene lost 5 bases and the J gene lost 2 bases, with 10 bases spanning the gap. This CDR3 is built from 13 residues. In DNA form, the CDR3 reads TGTGCCAGCAGCGGCGGGACACCCTACGAGCAGTACTTC. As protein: CASSGGTPYEQYF.